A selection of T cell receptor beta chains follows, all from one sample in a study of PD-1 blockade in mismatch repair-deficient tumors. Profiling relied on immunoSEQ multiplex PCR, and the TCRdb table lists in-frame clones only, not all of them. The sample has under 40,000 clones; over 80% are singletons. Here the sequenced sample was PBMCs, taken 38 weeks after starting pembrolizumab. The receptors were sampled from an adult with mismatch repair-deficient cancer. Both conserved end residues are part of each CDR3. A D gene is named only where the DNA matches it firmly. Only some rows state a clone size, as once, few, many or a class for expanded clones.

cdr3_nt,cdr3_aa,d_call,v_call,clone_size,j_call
TGTGCCAGCAGCTTGTATCCGGGAACAGATACGCAGTATTTT,CASSLYPGTDTQYF,.,TRBV11-2,.,TRBJ2-3
TGCGCCAGCAGTCCTACCCCAGGGCAAAACACTGAAGCTTTCTTT,CASSPTPGQNTEAFF,.,TRBV10-1,.,TRBJ1-1
TGTGCCAGCAGAGGACTAGCGGGAGGGCACAATGAGCAGTTCTTC,CASRGLAGGHNEQFF,.,TRBV21-1,.,TRBJ2-1
TGTGCCAGCAGCCAACAGGGGGCGAACTATGGCTACACCTTC,CASSQQGANYGYTF,TRBD1,TRBV7-9,.,TRBJ1-2
TGTGCCAGCAGCGTAGAACCACAGGGGGCGAACACCGGGGAGCTGTTTTTT,CASSVEPQGANTGELFF,TRBD1,TRBV9,.,TRBJ2-2
TGCGCCAGCAGCTTCCGGGACAGGGTAGAGACCCAGTACTTC,CASSFRDRVETQYF,TRBD1,TRBV5-1,.,TRBJ2-5
TGTGCCAGCAGTCGACAGCTTGAGCAGTTCTTC,CASSRQLEQFF,.,TRBV5-5,.,TRBJ2-1
.,CASFFGPGQQETQYF,.,TRBV5-1,.,TRBJ2-5
TGTGCCAGCAGCTTAGCTAATGTCGAGGATGAGCAGTTCTTC,CASSLANVEDEQFF,.,TRBV7-2,.,TRBJ2-1
TGTGCCAGCAGGCATGAAGCGGGGCCCTCCTACAATGAGCAGTTCTTC,CASRHEAGPSYNEQFF,TRBD2,TRBV7-9,.,TRBJ2-1
TGTGCCAGCTCACCACCAGGAGGAGAGACCCAGTACTTC,CASSPPGGETQYF,.,TRBV18,.,TRBJ2-5
TGCGCCAGCAGCCCGGACACGGGCACAGATACGCAGTATTTT,CASSPDTGTDTQYF,.,TRBV5-1,.,TRBJ2-3
TGTGCCAGCAGTGTGACAGGGAATCCGCAGGAGACCCAGTACTTC,CASSVTGNPQETQYF,TRBD1,TRBV6-1,.,TRBJ2-5
TGTGCCAGCAGCCAGACGGGAGTGGGGGTGACCCAGTACTTC,CASSQTGVGVTQYF,.,TRBV27,.,TRBJ2-5
TGTGCCAGCAGTCCCTTTACAGGGTTCCATGGCTACACCTTC,CASSPFTGFHGYTF,.,TRBV25-1,once,TRBJ1-2
TGTGCCAGCACCGTTGGCCACTCCTACGAGCAGTACTTC,CASTVGHSYEQYF,.,TRBV6-4,.,TRBJ2-7
TGTGCCAGCAGCGATAAGGGGGCCGTGGGGGCCAACGTCCTGACTTTC,CASSDKGAVGANVLTF,TRBD1,TRBV7-6,.,TRBJ2-6
TGCGCCAGCAGCCGCACAGGGTTCCCTAGCACAGATACGCAGTATTTT,CASSRTGFPSTDTQYF,.,TRBV23-1,once,TRBJ2-3
TGTGCCTGGACCAATGGGGAGGGCCCCTATAGCAATCAGCCCCAGCATTTT,CAWTNGEGPYSNQPQHF,.,TRBV30,.,TRBJ1-5
TGCGCCAGCAGCCCGTGGGACAGGCTATACGAGCAGTACTTC,CASSPWDRLYEQYF,TRBD1,TRBV5-1,.,TRBJ2-7
TGTGCCAGCAGTTTGCGCCGGGACAGGGTAGGCTATGGCTACACCTTC,CASSLRRDRVGYGYTF,TRBD1,TRBV27,.,TRBJ1-2
TGCGCCAGCAGCGCATTTACCGGACAGGGAGGAAACACCATATATTTT,CASSAFTGQGGNTIYF,TRBD1,TRBV5-1,.,TRBJ1-3
TGTGCCATCAGTGGAGGAAGCGGTAGCACAGATACGCAGTATTTT,CAISGGSGSTDTQYF,.,TRBV10-3,.,TRBJ2-3
TGTGCCAGCAGCCAAGATTTGGAGGGTACGCAGTATTTT,CASSQDLEGTQYF,.,TRBV14,once,TRBJ2-3
TGTGCCAGTGAACCGAGACAGATAAACACCGGGGAGCTGTTTTTT,CASEPRQINTGELFF,.,TRBV19,.,TRBJ2-2
TGTGCCAGCAGCCCTAAAGACAGGGGGCACTCTGGGGCCAACGTCCTGACTTTC,CASSPKDRGHSGANVLTF,TRBD1,TRBV9,.,TRBJ2-6
TGTGCCAGCAGCCTCATGGGGACTAGCCAAGAGACCCAGTACTTC,CASSLMGTSQETQYF,TRBD2,TRBV9,.,TRBJ2-5
TGTGCCAGCAGTTTGGGACTAGCGGGAGGGCCCGGAAGGGCCAAAAACATTCAGTACTTC,CASSLGLAGGPGRAKNIQYF,TRBD2,TRBV28,.,TRBJ2-4
TGCAGCGTTGAGACCGGGTCGCGGTACGAGCAGTACTTC,CSVETGSRYEQYF,.,TRBV29-1,.,TRBJ2-7
TGCAGCGTCGCCGGGACAGGGTTGAACACTGAAGCTTTCTTT,CSVAGTGLNTEAFF,TRBD1,TRBV29-1,once,TRBJ1-1
TGTGCCACCAGCAGAGATGGGGGGACAGGGGGCTACGAGCAGTACTTC,CATSRDGGTGGYEQYF,TRBD1,TRBV15,.,TRBJ2-7
TGTGCCAGCAGCCCCCCACCACTTTACAATGAGCAGTTCTTC,CASSPPPLYNEQFF,.,TRBV7-9,.,TRBJ2-1